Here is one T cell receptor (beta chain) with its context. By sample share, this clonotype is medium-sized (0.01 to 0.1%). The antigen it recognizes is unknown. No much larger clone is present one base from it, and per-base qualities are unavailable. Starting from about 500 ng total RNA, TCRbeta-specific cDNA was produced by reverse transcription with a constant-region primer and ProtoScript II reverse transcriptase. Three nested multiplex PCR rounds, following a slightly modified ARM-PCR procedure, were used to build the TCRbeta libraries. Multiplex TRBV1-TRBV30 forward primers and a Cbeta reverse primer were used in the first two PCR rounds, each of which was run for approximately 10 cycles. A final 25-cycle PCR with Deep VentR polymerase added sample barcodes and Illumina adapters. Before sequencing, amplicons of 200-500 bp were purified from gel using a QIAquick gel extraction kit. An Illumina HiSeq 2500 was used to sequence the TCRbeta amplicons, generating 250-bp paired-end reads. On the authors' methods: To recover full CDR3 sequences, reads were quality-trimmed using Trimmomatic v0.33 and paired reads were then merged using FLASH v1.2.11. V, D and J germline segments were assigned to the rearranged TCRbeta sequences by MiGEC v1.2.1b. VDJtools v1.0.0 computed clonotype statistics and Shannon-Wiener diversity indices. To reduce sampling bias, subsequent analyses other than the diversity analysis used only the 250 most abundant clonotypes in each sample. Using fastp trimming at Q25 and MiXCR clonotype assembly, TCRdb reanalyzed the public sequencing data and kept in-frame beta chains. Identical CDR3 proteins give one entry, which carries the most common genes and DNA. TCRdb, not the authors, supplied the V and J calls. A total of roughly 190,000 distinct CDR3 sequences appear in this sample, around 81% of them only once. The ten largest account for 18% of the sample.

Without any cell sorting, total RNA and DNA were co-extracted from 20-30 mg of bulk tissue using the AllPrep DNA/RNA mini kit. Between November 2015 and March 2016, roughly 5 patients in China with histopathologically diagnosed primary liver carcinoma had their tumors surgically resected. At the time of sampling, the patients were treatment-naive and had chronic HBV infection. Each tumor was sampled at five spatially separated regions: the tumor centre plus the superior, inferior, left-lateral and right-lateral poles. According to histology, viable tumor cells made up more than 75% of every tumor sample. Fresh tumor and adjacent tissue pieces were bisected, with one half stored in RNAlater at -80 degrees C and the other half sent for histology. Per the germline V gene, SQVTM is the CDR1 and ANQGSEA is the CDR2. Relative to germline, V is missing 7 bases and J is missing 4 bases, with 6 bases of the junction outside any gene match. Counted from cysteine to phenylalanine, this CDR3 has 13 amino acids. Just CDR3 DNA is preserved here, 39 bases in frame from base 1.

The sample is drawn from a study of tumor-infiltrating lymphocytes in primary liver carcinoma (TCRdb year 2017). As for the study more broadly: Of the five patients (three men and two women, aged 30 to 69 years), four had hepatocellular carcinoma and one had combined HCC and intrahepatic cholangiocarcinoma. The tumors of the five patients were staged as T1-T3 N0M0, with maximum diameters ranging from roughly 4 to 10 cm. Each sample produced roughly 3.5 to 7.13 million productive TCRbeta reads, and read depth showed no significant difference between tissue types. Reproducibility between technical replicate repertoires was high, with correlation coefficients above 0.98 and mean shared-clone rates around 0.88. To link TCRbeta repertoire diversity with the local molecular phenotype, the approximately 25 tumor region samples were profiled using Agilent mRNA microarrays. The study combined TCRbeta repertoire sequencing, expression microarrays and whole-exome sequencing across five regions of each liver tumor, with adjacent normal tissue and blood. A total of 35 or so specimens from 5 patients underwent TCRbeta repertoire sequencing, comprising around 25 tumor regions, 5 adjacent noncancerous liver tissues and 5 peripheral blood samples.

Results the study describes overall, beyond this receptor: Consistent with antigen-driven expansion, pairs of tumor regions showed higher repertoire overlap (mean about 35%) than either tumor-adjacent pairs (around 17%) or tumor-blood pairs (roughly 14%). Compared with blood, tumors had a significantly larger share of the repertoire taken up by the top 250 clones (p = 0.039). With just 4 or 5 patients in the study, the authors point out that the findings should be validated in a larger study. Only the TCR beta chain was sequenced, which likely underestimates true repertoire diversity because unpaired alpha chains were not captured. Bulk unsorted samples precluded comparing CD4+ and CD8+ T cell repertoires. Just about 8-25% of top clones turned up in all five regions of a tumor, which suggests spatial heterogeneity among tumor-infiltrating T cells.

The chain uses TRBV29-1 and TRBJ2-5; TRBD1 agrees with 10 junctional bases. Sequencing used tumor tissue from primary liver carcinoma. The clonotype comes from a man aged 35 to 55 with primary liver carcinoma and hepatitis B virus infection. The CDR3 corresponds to CSGQGAKVETQYF. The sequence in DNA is TGCAGCGGACAGGGGGCGAAAGTAGAGACCCAGTACTTC.